This entry lists 8 T cell receptor beta chains sequenced from one sample in a study of glioma-infiltrating T cells after dendritic cell vaccination. The time point here: after dendritic cell vaccination, including at tumor progression/relapse. Sequenced by immunoSEQ multiplex PCR; TCRdb stores in-frame clones only, minus some. The sample includes about 24,000 clones, 85% to 90% seen only once; the top ten take roughly 2.9%. The sequencing used blood, collected after dendritic cell vaccination. The receptor source for this set is a human donor with glioblastoma.

The chain carries TRBV5-1 and TRBJ1-6, with D unresolved. Germline-derived CDR1 and CDR2 are SGHRS and YFSETQ. V shed 0 bases and J shed 6 bases, with 13 bases lying between them. CDR3 length equals 16 residues. The CDR3 DNA sequence: TGCGCCAGCAGCTTGGCCGAGGGTCCCGGTAATTCACCCCTCCACTTT. Amino acids: CASSLAEGPGNSPLHF.

Only one count was recorded for this clone. The chain joins TRBV6-1 to TRBJ1-6; 7 nucleotides align to TRBD1. V lost 4 bases and J lost 9; bases outside the gene matches: 9. The V gene's germline CDR1 is MNHNS and CDR2 SASEGT. There are 15 residues in the CDR3. CDR3: CASSGGAGGGSPLHF. Here the CDR3 DNA reads TGTGCCAGCAGTGGTGGCGCAGGGGGAGGTTCACCCCTCCACTTT.

This CDR3 is CASSRTGAYEQYF. CDR3 bases: TGTGCCAGCAGCCGGACAGGGGCCTACGAGCAGTACTTC. The chain employs TRBV7-2 and TRBJ2-7; TRBD1 aligns across 9 bases. The CDR3 is 13 residues long. V dropped 5 bases and J dropped 2; count of bases not matched to a gene: 1. The germline gives CDR1 SGHTA, CDR2 FQGNSA. Full variable domain (outside the CDR3, taken from reference TRBV7-2 and TRBJ2-7): GAGVSQSPSNKVTEKGKDVELRCDPISGHTALYWYRQSLGQGLEFLIYFQGNSAPDKSGLPSDRFSAERTGGSVSTLTIQRTQQEDSAVYLCASSRTGAYEQYFGPGTRLTVT.

The chain recombines TRBV10-1 with TRBJ1-3, with unresolved D. Trimming took off 0 bases at V and 1 base at J, with 4 bases between the two ends. Germline-derived CDR1 and CDR2 are WNHNN and SYGVQD (reference sequence). The CDR3 has 14 residues. The CDR3 DNA reads as TGCGCCAGCAGTGAGTCGGCTTCTGGAAACACCATATATTTT. It translates to CASSESASGNTIYF.

The V call is TRBV2, the J call TRBJ2-5; D ambiguous. The ends were cut back, 2 bases at V and 2 bases at J, with 15 bases in the middle. The CDR3 is made up of 16 amino acids. The V gene's germline CDR1 is SNHLY and CDR2 FYNNEI. The CDR3 nucleotides read TGTGCCAGCAGTGAATCAGGCAGCCACTTTCAAGAGACCCAGTACTTC. It is translated as CASSESGSHFQETQYF.

The chain is built from TRBV7-2 and TRBJ2-5; no reliable D call. The germline V gene encodes CDR1 SGHTA and CDR2 FQGNSA. Trimming shortened V by 1 base and J by 5 bases, and 8 bases separated the two germline ends. The CDR3 totals 13 residues. The CDR3 bases are TGTGCCAGCAGCTTAGGGCAGGTTGAGACCCAGTACTTC. Its translation is CASSLGQVETQYF.

The J gene is TRBJ2-3, the V gene TRBV30; D call uncertain. The CDR3 is 12 amino acids. Trimming left V 2 bases short and J 8 bases short, with 11 bases between. The germline CDR1 and CDR2 sequences are GTSNPN and SVGIG (reference sequence). CDR3 nucleotide sequence: TGTGCCTGGAGTAAACAGCCCTCTACGCAGTATTTT. It yields the protein CAWSKQPSTQYF.

On this clone itself: At one end the junction does not follow the germline gene, possibly because of a read error. The chain uses TRBV5-5 and TRBJ2-3; 11 nucleotides match TRBD1. The CDR3 has 15 residues. CDR1 SGHKS and CDR2 YYEKEE come from the germline V gene (reference sequence). Here the CDR3 reads CASSWGQGVGDTRYF. The CDR3 nucleotides read TGTGCCAGCAGCTGGGGACAGGGGGTTGGTGATACGCGGTATTTT.